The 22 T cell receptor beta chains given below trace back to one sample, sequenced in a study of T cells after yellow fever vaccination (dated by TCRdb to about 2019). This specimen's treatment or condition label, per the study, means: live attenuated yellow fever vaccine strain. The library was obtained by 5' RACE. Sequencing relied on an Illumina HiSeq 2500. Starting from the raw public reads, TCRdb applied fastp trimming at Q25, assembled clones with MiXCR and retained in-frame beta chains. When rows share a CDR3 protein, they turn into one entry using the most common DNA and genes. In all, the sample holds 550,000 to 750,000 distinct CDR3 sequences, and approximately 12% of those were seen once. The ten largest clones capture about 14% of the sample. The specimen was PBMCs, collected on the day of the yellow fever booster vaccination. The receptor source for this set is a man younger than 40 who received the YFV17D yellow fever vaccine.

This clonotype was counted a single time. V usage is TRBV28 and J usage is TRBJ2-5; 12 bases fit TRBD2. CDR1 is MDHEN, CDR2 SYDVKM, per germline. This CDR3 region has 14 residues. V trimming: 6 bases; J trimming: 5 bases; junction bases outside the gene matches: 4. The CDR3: CASRTSGSGETQYF. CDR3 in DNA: TGTGCCAGCAGGACTAGCGGGAGTGGCGAGACCCAGTACTTC.

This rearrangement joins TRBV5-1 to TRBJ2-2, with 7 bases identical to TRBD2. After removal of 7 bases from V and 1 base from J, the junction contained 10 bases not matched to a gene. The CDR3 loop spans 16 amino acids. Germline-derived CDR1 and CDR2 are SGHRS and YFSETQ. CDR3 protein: CASARETSRNTGELFF. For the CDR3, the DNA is TGCGCCAGCGCCCGAGAGACTAGCCGGAACACCGGGGAGCTGTTTTTT.

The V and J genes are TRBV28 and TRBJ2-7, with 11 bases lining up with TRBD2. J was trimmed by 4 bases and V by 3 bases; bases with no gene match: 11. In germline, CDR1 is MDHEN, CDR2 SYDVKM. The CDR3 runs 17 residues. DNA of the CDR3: TGTGCCAGCAGTTTGCTCGCCCTAGCGGGAGGACCTTACGAGCAGTACTTC. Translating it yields CASSLLALAGGPYEQYF.

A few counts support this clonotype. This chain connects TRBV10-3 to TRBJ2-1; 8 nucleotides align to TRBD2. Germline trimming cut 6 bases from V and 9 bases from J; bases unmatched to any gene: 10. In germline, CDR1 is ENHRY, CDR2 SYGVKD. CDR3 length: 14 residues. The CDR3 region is CAISGELAAGEQFF. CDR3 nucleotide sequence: TGTGCCATCAGCGGAGAACTAGCGGCGGGTGAGCAGTTCTTC.

CDR3 protein: CASTLAGVLNEQFF. CDR3 coding DNA: TGTGCCAGTACTTTAGCGGGGGTCCTCAATGAGCAGTTCTTC. The J gene is TRBJ2-1, the V gene TRBV19, with 9 bases lining up with TRBD2. The trim removed 7 bases at V and 6 bases at J, leaving 7 bases unmatched. The CDR3 is 14 residues long. CDR1 and CDR2 (germline): LNHDA, SQIVND (reference sequence).

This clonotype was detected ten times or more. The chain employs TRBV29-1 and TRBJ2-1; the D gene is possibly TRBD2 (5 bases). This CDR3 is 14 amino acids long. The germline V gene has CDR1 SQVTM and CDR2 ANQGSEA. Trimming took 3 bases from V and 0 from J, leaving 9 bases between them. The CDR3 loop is CSVEEEDSYNEQFF. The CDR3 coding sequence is TGCAGCGTTGAGGAGGAGGACTCCTACAATGAGCAGTTCTTC.

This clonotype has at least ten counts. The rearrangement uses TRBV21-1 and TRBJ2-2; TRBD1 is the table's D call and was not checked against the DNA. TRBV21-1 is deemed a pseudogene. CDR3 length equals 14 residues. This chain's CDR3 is CASRTGGNTGELFF. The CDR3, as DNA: TGTGCCAGCAGGACAGGGGGCAACACCGGGGAGCTGTTTTTT.

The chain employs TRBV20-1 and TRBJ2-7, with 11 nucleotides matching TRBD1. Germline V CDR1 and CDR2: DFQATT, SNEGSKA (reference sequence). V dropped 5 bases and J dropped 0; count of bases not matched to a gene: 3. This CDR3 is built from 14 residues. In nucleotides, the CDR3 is TGCAGTGCTCAGGGACAGGGGGACTCCTACGAGCAGTACTTC. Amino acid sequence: CSAQGQGDSYEQYF.

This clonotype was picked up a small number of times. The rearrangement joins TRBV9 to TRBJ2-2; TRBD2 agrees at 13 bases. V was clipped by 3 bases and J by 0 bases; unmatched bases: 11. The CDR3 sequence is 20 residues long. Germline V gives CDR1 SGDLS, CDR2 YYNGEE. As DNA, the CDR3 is TGTGCCAGCAGCGCCCGACTAGCGGGAGGAACTCCTTCGAACACCGGGGAGCTGTTTTTT. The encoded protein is CASSARLAGGTPSNTGELFF.

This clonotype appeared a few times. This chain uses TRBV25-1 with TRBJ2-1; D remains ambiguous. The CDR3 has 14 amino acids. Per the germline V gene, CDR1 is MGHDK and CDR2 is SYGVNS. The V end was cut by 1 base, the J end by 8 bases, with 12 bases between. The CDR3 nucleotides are TGTGCCAGCAGTGAATTCGACGGGCCGGATGAGCAGTTCTTC. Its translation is CASSEFDGPDEQFF.

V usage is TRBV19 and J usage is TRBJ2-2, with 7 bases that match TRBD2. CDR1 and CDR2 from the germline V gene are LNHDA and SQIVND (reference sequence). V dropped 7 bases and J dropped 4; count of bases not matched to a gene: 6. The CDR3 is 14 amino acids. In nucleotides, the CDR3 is TGTGCCAGTAAGCTAGCGGCCCTCACCGGGGAGCTGTTTTTT. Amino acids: CASKLAALTGELFF.

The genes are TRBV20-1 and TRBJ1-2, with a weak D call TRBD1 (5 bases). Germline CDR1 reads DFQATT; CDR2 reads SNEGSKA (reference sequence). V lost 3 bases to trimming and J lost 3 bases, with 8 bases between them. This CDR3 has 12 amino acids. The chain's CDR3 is CSARTDYYGYTF. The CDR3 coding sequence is TGCAGTGCTAGGACAGATTACTATGGCTACACCTTC.

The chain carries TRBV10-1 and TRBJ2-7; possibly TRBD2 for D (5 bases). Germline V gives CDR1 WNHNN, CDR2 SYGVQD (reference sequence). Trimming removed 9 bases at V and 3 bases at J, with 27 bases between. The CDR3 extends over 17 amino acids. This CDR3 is CARTGTKGGRCVYEQYF. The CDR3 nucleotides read TGCGCCAGAACCGGAACTAAAGGCGGGCGCTGTGTCTACGAGCAGTACTTC.

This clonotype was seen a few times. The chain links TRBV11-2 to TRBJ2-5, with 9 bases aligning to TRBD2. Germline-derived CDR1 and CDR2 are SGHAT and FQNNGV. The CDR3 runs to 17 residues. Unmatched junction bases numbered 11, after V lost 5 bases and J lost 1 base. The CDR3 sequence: CASSPGHSGRFQETQYF. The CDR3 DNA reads TGTGCCAGCAGCCCAGGGCACAGCGGGAGGTTCCAAGAGACCCAGTACTTC. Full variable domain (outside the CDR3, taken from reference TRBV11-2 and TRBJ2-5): EAGVAQSPRYKIIEKRQSVAFWCNPISGHATLYWYQQILGQGPKLLIQFQNNGVVDDSQLPKDRFSAERLKGVDSTLKIQPAKLEDSAVYLCASSPGHSGRFQETQYFGPGTRLLVL.

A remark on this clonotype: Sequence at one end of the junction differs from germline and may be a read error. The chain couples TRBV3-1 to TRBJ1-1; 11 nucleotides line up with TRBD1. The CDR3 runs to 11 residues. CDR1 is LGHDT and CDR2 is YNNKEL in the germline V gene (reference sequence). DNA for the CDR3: TGTGCCAGCAGCCCCGGACAGGGGGCAATCTTT. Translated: CASSPGQGAIF.

The CDR3 DNA reads TGTGCCAGCAGTGACCCGGGACTAGCTAACTTCTTC. Its translation: CASSDPGLANFF. The chain couples TRBV6-2 or TRBV6-3 to TRBJ2-1, with 9 positions matching TRBD2. The CDR3 consists of 12 residues. The J segment lost 16 bases and the V segment lost 5 bases, leaving 9 bases of the junction unmatched. Looked up from germline, CDR1 is MNHEY and CDR2 is SVGEGT.

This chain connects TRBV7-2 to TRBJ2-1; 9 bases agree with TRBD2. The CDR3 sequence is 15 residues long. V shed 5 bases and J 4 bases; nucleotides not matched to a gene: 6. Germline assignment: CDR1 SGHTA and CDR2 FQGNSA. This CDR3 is CASSNIAGVYNEQFF. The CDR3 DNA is TGTGCCAGCAGCAACATAGCGGGGGTTTACAATGAGCAGTTCTTC.

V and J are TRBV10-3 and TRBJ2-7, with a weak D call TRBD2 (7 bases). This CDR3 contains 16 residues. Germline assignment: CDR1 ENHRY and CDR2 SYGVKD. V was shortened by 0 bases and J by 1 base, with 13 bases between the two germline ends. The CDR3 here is CAISESTGLDSYEQYF. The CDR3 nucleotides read TGTGCCATCAGTGAGTCGACAGGACTAGATTCCTACGAGCAGTACTTC.

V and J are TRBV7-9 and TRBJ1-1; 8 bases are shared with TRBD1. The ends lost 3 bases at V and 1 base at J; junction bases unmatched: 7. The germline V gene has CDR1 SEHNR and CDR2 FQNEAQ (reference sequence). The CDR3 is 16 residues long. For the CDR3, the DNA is TGTGCCAGCAGCTTCGAGATCGGACAGGGGAACACTGAAGCTTTCTTT. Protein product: CASSFEIGQGNTEAFF.

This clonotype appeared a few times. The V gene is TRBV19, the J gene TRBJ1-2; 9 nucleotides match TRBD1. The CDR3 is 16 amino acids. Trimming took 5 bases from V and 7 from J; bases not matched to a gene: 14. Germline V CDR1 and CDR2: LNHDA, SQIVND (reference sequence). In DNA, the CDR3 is TGTGCCAGTAGTGGCGGCCGGGACAGGGAAGGACGTGGCTACACCTTC. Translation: CASSGGRDREGRGYTF.

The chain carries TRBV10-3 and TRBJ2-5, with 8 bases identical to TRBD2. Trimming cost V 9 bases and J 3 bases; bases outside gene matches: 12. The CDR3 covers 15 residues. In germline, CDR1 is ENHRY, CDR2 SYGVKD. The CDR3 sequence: CAIKQASGSEETQYF. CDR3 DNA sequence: TGTGCCATTAAGCAAGCGAGCGGGAGTGAAGAGACCCAGTACTTC.

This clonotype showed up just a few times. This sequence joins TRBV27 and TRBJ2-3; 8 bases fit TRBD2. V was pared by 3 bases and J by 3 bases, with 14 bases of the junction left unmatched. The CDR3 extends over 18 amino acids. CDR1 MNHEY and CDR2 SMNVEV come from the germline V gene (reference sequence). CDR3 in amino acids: CASSFGTPGLVRTDTQYF. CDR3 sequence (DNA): TGTGCCAGCAGTTTTGGAACACCGGGACTAGTGAGAACAGATACGCAGTATTTT.